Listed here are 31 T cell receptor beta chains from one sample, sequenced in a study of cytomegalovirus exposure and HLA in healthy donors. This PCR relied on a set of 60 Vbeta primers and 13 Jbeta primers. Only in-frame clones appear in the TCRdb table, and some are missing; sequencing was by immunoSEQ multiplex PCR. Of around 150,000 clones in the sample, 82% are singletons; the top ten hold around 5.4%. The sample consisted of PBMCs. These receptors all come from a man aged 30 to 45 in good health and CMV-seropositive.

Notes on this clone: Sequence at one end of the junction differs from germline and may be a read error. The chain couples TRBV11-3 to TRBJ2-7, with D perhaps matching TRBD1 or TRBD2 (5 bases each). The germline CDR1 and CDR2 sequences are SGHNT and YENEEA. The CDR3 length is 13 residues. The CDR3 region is CACSLGAGVEQYF. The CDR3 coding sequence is TGTGCCTGCAGCTTAGGGGCGGGTGTCGAGCAGTACTTC.

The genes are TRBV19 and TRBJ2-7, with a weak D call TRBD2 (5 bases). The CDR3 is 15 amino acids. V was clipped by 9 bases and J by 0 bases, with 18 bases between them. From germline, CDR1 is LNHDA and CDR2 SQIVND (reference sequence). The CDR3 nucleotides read TGTGCCAGCGCCCCCCTTCGGGGTTCCTCCTACGAGCAGTACTTC. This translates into CASAPLRGSSYEQYF.

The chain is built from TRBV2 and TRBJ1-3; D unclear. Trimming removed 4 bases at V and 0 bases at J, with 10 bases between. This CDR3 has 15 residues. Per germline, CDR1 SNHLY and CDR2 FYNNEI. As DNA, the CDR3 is TGTGCCAGCAGTGCGGACTTCATCTCTGGAAACACCATATATTTT. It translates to CASSADFISGNTIYF.

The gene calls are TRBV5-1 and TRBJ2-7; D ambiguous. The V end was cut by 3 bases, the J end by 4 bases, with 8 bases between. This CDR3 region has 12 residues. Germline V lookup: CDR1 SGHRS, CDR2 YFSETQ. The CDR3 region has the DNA TGCGCCAGCAGCTCAACCCAGTACGAGCAGTACTTC. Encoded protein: CASSSTQYEQYF. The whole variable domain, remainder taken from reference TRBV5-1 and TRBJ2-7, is KAGVTQTPRYLIKTRGQQVTLSCSPISGHRSVSWYQQTPGQGLQFLFEYFSETQRNKGNFPGRFSGRQFSNSRSEMNVSTLELGDSALYLCASSSTQYEQYFGPGTRLTVT.

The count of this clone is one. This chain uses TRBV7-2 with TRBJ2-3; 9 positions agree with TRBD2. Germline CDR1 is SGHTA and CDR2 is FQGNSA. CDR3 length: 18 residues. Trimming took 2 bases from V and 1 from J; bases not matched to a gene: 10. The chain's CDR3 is CASSLRPREGVGTDTQYF. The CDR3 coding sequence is TGTGCCAGCAGCTTAAGGCCGCGGGAGGGAGTTGGCACAGATACGCAGTATTTT.

CDR3 DNA: TGTGCCAGCAGCGGACGGGGGGCCCACGGCACAGATACGCAGTATTTT. Encoded protein: CASSGRGAHGTDTQYF. This chain uses TRBV9 with TRBJ2-3; a possible D gene is TRBD2 (7 bases). Germline CDR1 reads SGDLS; CDR2 reads YYNGEE. V lost 3 bases to trimming and J lost 1 base, with 15 bases between them. The CDR3 covers 16 residues.

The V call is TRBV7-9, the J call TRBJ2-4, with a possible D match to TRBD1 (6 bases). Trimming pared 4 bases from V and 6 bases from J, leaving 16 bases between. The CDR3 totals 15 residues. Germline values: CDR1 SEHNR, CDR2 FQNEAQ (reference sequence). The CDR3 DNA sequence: TGTGCCAGCAGCTCCGGACAGATGGGGATAAACATTCAGTACTTC. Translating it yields CASSSGQMGINIQYF.

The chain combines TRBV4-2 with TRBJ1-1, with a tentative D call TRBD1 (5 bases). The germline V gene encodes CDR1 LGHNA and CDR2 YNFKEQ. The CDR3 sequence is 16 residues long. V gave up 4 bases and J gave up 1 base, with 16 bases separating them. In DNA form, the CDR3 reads TGTGCCAGCAGCCGGTCGGCAGGGCCCCCGAACACTGAAGCTTTCTTT. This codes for CASSRSAGPPNTEAFF.

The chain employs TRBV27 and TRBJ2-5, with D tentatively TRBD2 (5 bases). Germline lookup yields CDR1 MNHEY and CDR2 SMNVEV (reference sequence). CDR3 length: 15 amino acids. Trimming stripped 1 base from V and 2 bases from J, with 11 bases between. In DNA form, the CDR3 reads TGTGCCAGCAGTTTATTCCCGAGGGTACAAGAGACCCAGTACTTC. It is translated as CASSLFPRVQETQYF.

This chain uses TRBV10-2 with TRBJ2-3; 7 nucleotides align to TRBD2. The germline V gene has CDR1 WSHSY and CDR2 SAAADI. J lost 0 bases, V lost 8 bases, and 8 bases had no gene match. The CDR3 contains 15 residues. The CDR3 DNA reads TGCGCCAGCGGAGGGCTAGCGGTAAGCACAGATACGCAGTATTTT. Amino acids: CASGGLAVSTDTQYF.

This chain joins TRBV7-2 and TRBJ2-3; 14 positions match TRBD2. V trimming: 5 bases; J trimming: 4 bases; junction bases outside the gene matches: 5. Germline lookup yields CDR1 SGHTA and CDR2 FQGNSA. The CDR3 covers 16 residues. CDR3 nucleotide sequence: TGTGCCAGCAGCCCGGGACTAGCGGGGGCCCCAGATACGCAGTATTTT. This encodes CASSPGLAGAPDTQYF.

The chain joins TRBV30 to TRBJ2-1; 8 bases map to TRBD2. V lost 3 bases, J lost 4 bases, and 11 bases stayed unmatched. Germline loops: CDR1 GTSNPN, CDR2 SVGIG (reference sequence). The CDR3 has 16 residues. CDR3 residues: CAWSALLAGPYNEQFF. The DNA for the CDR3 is TGTGCCTGGAGCGCCCTCTTAGCGGGGCCTTACAATGAGCAGTTCTTC.

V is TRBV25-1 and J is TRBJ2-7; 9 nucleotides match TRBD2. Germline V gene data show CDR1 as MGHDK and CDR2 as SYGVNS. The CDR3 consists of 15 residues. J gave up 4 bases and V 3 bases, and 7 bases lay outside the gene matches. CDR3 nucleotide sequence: TGTGCCAGCAGTGATGTTCTTAGCGGGGGTTACGAGCAGTACTTC. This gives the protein CASSDVLSGGYEQYF.

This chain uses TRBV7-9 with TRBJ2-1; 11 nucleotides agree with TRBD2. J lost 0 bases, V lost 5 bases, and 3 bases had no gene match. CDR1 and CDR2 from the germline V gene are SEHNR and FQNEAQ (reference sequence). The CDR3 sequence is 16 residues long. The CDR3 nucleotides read TGTGCCAGCAGCGGACTAGCGGGCCTCTCCTACAATGAGCAGTTCTTC. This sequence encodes CASSGLAGLSYNEQFF.

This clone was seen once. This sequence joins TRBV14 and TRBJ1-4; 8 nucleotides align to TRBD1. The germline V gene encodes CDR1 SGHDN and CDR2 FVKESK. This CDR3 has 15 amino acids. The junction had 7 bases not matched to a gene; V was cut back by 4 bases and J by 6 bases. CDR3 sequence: CASSRTGGRYEKLFF. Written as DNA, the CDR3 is TGTGCCAGCAGCCGCACAGGGGGAAGATATGAAAAACTGTTTTTT.

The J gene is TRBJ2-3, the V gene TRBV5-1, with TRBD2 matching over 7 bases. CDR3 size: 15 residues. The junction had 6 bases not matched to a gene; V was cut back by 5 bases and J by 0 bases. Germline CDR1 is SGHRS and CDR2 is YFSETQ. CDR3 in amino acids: CASRKASGSTDTQYF. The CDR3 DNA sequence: TGCGCCAGCAGGAAGGCTAGCGGTAGCACAGATACGCAGTATTTT.

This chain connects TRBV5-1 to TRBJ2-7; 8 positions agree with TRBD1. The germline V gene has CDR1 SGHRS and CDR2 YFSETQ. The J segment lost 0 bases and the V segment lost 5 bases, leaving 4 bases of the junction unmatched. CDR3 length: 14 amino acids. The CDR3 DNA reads TGCGCCAGCAGGCGGACAGGGACCTCCTACGAGCAGTACTTC. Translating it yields CASRRTGTSYEQYF.

In DNA form, the CDR3 reads TGTGCCAGCAGCCCCCATAAGCAGGGCGGCAAAAACATTCAGTACTTC. Its translation is CASSPHKQGGKNIQYF. This sequence joins TRBV5-5 and TRBJ2-4, with D tentatively TRBD1 (5 bases). V gave up 4 bases and J gave up 3 bases, with 17 bases separating them. Looked up from germline, CDR1 is SGHKS and CDR2 is YYEKEE (reference sequence). The CDR3 is made up of 16 amino acids.

DNA of the CDR3: TGTGCCAGCAGTGAAAATGGCGGGAGGGGTTACAATGAGCAGTTCTTC. Amino acids: CASSENGGRGYNEQFF. The chain couples TRBV2 to TRBJ2-1; TRBD2 matches 9 bases. The germline V gene encodes CDR1 SNHLY and CDR2 FYNNEI. V lost 2 bases to trimming and J lost 4 bases; unmatched junction nucleotides: 6. The CDR3 has 16 residues.

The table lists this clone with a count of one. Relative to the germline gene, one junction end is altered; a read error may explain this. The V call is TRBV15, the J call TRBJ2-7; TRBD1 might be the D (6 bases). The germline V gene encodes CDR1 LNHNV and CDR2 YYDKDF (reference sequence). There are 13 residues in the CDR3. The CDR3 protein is CAASRYRVGEQYF. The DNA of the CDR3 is TGTGCCGCCAGCAGATACAGGGTTGGGGAGCAGTACTTC.

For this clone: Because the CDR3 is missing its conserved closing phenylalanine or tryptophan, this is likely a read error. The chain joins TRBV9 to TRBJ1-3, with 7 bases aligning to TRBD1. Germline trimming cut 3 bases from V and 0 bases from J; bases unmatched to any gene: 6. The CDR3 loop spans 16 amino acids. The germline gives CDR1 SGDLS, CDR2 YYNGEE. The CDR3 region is CASSEGTAFSGNTIYL. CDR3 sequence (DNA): TGTGCCAGCAGCGAGGGGACAGCCTTCTCTGGAAACACCATATATCTT.

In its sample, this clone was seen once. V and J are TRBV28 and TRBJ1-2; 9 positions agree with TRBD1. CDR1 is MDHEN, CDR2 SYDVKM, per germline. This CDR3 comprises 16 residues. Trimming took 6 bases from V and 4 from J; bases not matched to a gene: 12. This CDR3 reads CASSRPRTGAPYGYTF. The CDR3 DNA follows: TGTGCCAGCAGCCGACCACGGACAGGGGCCCCCTATGGCTACACCTTC.

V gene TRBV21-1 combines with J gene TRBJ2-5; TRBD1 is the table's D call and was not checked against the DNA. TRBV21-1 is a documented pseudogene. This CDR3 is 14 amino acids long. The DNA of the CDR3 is TGTGCCAGCAGCAAAGGAGAGACACAAGAGACCCAGTACTTC. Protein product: CASSKGETQETQYF.

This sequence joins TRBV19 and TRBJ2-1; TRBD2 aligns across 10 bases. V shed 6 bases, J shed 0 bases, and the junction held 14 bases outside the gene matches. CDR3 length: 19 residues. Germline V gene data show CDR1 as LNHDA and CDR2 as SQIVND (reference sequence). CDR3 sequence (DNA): TGTGCCAGTAGCCCTAGGATAGCGGGAGGTTTTAGCTCCTACAATGAGCAGTTCTTC. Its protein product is CASSPRIAGGFSSYNEQFF.

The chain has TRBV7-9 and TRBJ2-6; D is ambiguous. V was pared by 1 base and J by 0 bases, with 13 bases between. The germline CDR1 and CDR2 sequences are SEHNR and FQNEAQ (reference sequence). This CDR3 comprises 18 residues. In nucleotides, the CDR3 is TGTGCCAGCAGCTTAGGTTTTTCGTCCAGCTCTGGGGCCAACGTCCTGACTTTC. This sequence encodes CASSLGFSSSSGANVLTF.

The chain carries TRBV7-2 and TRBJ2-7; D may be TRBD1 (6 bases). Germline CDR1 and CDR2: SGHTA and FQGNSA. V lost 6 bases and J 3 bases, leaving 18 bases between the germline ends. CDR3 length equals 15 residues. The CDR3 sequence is CASRLDRPLRYEQYF. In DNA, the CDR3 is TGTGCCAGCAGACTCGACAGGCCCCTCCGCTACGAGCAGTACTTC. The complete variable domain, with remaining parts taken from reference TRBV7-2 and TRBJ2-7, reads GAGVSQSPSNKVTEKGKDVELRCDPISGHTALYWYRQSLGQGLEFLIYFQGNSAPDKSGLPSDRFSAERTGGSVSTLTIQRTQQEDSAVYLCASRLDRPLRYEQYFGPGTRLTVT.

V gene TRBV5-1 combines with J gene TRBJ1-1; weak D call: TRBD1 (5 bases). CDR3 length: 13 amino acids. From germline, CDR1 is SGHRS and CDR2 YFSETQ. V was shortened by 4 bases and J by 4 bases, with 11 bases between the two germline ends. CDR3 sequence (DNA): TGCGCCAGCAGCCCTATGACAGCCACTGAAGCTTTCTTT. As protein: CASSPMTATEAFF.

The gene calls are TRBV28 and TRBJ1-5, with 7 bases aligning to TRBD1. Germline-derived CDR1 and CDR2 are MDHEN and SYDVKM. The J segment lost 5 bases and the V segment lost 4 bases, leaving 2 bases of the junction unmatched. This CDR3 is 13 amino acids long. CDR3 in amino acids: CASSSGGYQPQHF. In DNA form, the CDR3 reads TGTGCCAGCAGTTCAGGGGGTTATCAGCCCCAGCATTTT. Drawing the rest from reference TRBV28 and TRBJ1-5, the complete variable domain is DVKVTQSSRYLVKRTGEKVFLECVQDMDHENMFWYRQDPGLGLRLIYFSYDVKMKEKGDIPEGYSVSREKKERFSLILESASTNQTSMYLCASSSGGYQPQHFGDGTRLSIL.

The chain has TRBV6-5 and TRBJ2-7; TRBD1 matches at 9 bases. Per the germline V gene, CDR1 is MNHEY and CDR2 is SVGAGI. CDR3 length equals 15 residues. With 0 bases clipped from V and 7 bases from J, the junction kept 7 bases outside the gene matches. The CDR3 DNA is TGTGCCAGCAGTTACTCGCCGGGGACAGGGTTTGAGCAGTACTTC. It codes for CASSYSPGTGFEQYF.

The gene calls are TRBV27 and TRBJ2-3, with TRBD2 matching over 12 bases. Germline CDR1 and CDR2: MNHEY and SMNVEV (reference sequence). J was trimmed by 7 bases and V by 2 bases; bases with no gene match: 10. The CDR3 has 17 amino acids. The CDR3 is CASSLTPSGGASNTQYF. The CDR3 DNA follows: TGTGCCAGCAGTTTAACCCCTAGCGGGGGGGCTAGCAATACGCAGTATTTT.

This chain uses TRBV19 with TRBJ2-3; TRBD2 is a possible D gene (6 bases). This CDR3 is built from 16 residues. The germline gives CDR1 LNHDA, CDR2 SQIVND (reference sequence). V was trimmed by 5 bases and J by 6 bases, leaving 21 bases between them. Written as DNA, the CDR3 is TGTGCCAGTAGTGAAACCGGGACTCCCATCCGGGATACGCAGTATTTT. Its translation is CASSETGTPIRDTQYF.